These 6 T cell receptor beta chains share one sample of origin, sequenced in a study of cytotoxic CD8 clonotypes in ibrutinib-treated CLL. Assay: immunoSEQ multiplex PCR; the TCRdb copy retains only in-frame clones and omits some. Altogether approximately 300,000 clones are present, 80% being singletons, with the ten largest covering 6.5% to 8.5%. The material was PBMCs, obtained before ibrutinib treatment. These receptor sequences come from a human donor with chronic lymphocytic leukemia.

Only one count was recorded for this clone. The rearrangement joins TRBV11-2 to TRBJ2-6; D unclear. Per the germline V gene, CDR1 is SGHAT and CDR2 is FQNNGV. Trimming cost V 5 bases and J 4 bases, with 15 bases left between them. The CDR3 runs 16 residues. CDR3: CASSPPGASGANVLTF. In nucleotides, the CDR3 is TGTGCCAGCAGCCCCCCCGGAGCGTCAGGGGCCAACGTCCTGACTTTC.

This chain links TRBV7-2 with TRBJ1-4; D is unclear. CDR3 length: 14 amino acids. CDR1 and CDR2 (germline): SGHTA, FQGNSA. The V end lost 4 bases, the J end lost 10 bases, and 16 bases lay between the germline ends. DNA of the CDR3: TGTGCCAGCAGCTCTGGTGTGGGCGGTAGAAAACTGTTTTTT. Translated: CASSSGVGGRKLFF. The entire variable domain, with the rest obtained from reference TRBV7-2 and TRBJ1-4, is as follows: GAGVSQSPSNKVTEKGKDVELRCDPISGHTALYWYRQSLGQGLEFLIYFQGNSAPDKSGLPSDRFSAERTGGSVSTLTIQRTQQEDSAVYLCASSSGVGGRKLFFGSGTQLSVL.

V usage is TRBV19 and J usage is TRBJ1-2, with D tentatively TRBD1 (6 bases). CDR3 length: 15 residues. V was cut by 0 bases and J by 4 bases, with 12 bases left in between. CDR1 and CDR2 (germline): LNHDA, SQIVND (reference sequence). CDR3 nucleotides: TGTGCCAGTAGTATAGACCCGACAGGCGGCTATGGCTACACCTTC. As protein: CASSIDPTGGYGYTF.

V usage is TRBV7-6 and J usage is TRBJ2-3; D perhaps matches TRBD2 (6 bases). Trimming took off 1 base at V and 0 bases at J, with 11 bases between the two ends. Germline V CDR1 and CDR2: SGHVS, FNYEAQ. The CDR3 contains 16 residues. In nucleotides, the CDR3 is TGTGCCAGCAGCTTAGTTCGTCTAGCGAGCACAGATACGCAGTATTTT. Translation gives CASSLVRLASTDTQYF.

This clone showed up just a few times. The V call is TRBV5-1, the J call TRBJ1-1, with D tentatively TRBD1 (5 bases). Per the germline V gene, CDR1 is SGHRS and CDR2 is YFSETQ. Trimming removed 1 base from V and 0 bases from J, with 10 bases in between. The CDR3 has 15 amino acids. CDR3 in amino acids: CASSLFGTMNTEAFF. Written as DNA, the CDR3 is TGCGCCAGCAGCTTGTTCGGGACCATGAACACTGAAGCTTTCTTT.

The chain recombines TRBV11-3 with TRBJ2-7, with 7 bases matching TRBD1. The CDR3 is 14 residues long. The J segment lost 5 bases and the V segment lost 5 bases, leaving 9 bases of the junction unmatched. Germline values: CDR1 SGHNT, CDR2 YENEEA. The CDR3 spells CASSPNRGINEQYF. CDR3 DNA sequence: TGTGCCAGCAGCCCGAACAGGGGAATCAACGAGCAGTACTTC.